Listed here are 21 T cell receptor beta chains from one sample, sequenced in a study of blood T cell repertoires in COVID-19. The data were produced by immunoSEQ multiplex PCR, yet TCRdb's version contains in-frame clones alone and is incomplete. Of 150,000 to 200,000 clones listed, more than 75% were seen once; the top ten hold roughly 0.53%. Sequenced sample: peripheral blood. The source is a man between 60 and 70 years old with COVID-19, enrolled during active disease.

This clone was counted a few times. The chain couples TRBV7-6 to TRBJ1-1, with 7 bases fitting TRBD1. The J segment lost 0 bases and the V segment lost 4 bases, leaving 2 bases of the junction unmatched. The CDR3 is 14 residues long. Per the germline V gene, CDR1 is SGHVS and CDR2 is FNYEAQ. The CDR3 DNA reads as TGTGCCAGCAGCTCGGGACAGATGAACACTGAAGCTTTCTTT. This codes for CASSSGQMNTEAFF.

V and J are TRBV6-2 or TRBV6-3 and TRBJ2-1; no definite D call. Germline V gene data show CDR1 as MNHEY and CDR2 as SVGEGT. CDR3 size: 14 residues. V was trimmed by 5 bases and J by 4 bases, leaving 12 bases between them. This CDR3 reads CASSRDYSYNEQFF. The CDR3 DNA reads TGTGCCAGCAGTAGAGATTATTCGTACAATGAGCAGTTCTTC.

The V gene is TRBV28, the J gene TRBJ1-5; 9 bases align to TRBD1. The germline CDR1 and CDR2 sequences are MDHEN and SYDVKM. Trimming removed 5 bases from V and 9 bases from J; junction bases left unmatched: 11. The length of the CDR3 is 15 residues. CDR3 DNA sequence: TGTGCCAGCAGTCCCGACGGGACAGGGTTATGGCCCCAGCATTTT. Amino acid sequence: CASSPDGTGLWPQHF.

The CDR3 loop reads CASSVVGRQGREKLFF. Here the CDR3 DNA reads TGTGCCAGCAGCGTAGTGGGCCGACAGGGGAGGGAAAAACTGTTTTTT. V and J are TRBV9 and TRBJ1-4; 8 positions match TRBD1. CDR1 and CDR2 (germline): SGDLS, YYNGEE. This CDR3 has 16 amino acids. The trim removed 0 bases at V and 8 bases at J, leaving 9 bases unmatched.

This clone was seen a few times. The V gene is TRBV7-2, the J gene TRBJ1-6; 7 positions match TRBD1. V lost 0 bases to trimming and J lost 9 bases; unmatched junction nucleotides: 8. Germline assignment: CDR1 SGHTA and CDR2 FQGNSA. This CDR3 comprises 16 residues. CDR3 residues: CASSLASGGTGSPLHF. CDR3 coding DNA: TGTGCCAGCAGCTTAGCGTCAGGGGGGACTGGTTCACCCCTCCACTTT.

This chain joins TRBV7-2 and TRBJ1-5; 9 bases are shared with TRBD1. Germline CDR1 is SGHTA and CDR2 is FQGNSA. Trimming took 4 bases from V and 9 from J; bases not matched to a gene: 7. The CDR3 is 14 amino acids. The CDR3 sequence: CASSSGQGSGPQHF. The CDR3 DNA sequence: TGTGCCAGCAGCTCCGGACAGGGGAGTGGGCCCCAGCATTTT.

The J gene is TRBJ1-3, the V gene TRBV4-3; unclear D gene. CDR1 is LGHNA and CDR2 is YSLEER in the germline V gene. The CDR3 is 15 residues long. Trimming pared 0 bases from V and 0 bases from J, leaving 6 bases between. For the CDR3, the DNA is TGCGCCAGCAGCCAAGATGTATCCTCTGGAAACACCATATATTTT. Translation gives CASSQDVSSGNTIYF.

The J gene is TRBJ2-7, the V gene TRBV9; weak D call: TRBD1 (5 bases). CDR1 SGDLS and CDR2 YYNGEE come from the germline V gene. The CDR3 loop spans 14 amino acids. With 4 bases removed from V and 0 bases from J, the gap between germline ends came to 11 bases. The DNA of the CDR3 is TGTGCCAGCAGCCCCAGGGCCAGCTCCTACGAGCAGTACTTC. Translated, it gives CASSPRASSYEQYF.

The V gene is TRBV10-3, the J gene TRBJ1-2; TRBD1 is a possible D gene (5 bases). The CDR3 runs to 16 residues. CDR1 and CDR2 from the germline V gene are ENHRY and SYGVKD. Trimming left V 4 bases short and J 3 bases short, with 18 bases between. The CDR3 DNA sequence: TGTGCCATCAGTGGAGGAGGGAGAACCAGGGACTATGGCTACACCTTC. Its translation: CAISGGGRTRDYGYTF.

J is TRBJ1-3 and V is TRBV10-3, with 9 bases fitting TRBD1. The CDR3 has 20 amino acids. Looked up from germline, CDR1 is ENHRY and CDR2 is SYGVKD. V was clipped by 5 bases and J by 0 bases; unmatched bases: 17. The CDR3: CAISPTTAGTGTYSGNTIYF. In DNA form, the CDR3 reads TGTGCCATCAGTCCTACTACAGCCGGGACAGGGACATACTCTGGAAACACCATATATTTT.

This chain connects TRBV2 to TRBJ2-1; D might be TRBD2 (6 bases). CDR1 and CDR2 from the germline V gene are SNHLY and FYNNEI. This CDR3 has 14 amino acids. The V gene lost 5 bases and the J gene lost 6 bases, with 14 bases spanning the gap. The CDR3 bases are TGTGCCAGCAGTAGATCGGGACTGGGCAATGAGCAGTTCTTC. This codes for CASSRSGLGNEQFF.

The V call is TRBV14, the J call TRBJ2-1, with 9 bases matching TRBD1. There are 16 residues in the CDR3. V was pared by 5 bases and J by 0 bases, with 5 bases of the junction left unmatched. CDR1 SGHDN and CDR2 FVKESK come from the germline V gene. In DNA, the CDR3 is TGTGCCAGCAGCTCCGGGACAGGGAGCTCCTACAATGAGCAGTTCTTC. Amino acid sequence: CASSSGTGSSYNEQFF.

The chain links TRBV4-3 to TRBJ2-7; D is undetermined. This CDR3 is 13 amino acids long. The germline gives CDR1 LGHNA, CDR2 YSLEER. Trimming removed 1 base at V and 2 bases at J, with 6 bases between. The CDR3 DNA reads TGCGCCAGCAGCCAAGTCGTTGCCTACGAGCAGTACTTC. Its protein is CASSQVVAYEQYF.

The rearrangement joins TRBV5-4 to TRBJ2-1; 10 positions agree with TRBD2. Germline V gene sequence: CDR1 SGHNT, CDR2 YYREEE (reference sequence). The CDR3 spans 16 residues. V lost 0 bases to trimming and J lost 7 bases; unmatched junction nucleotides: 7. CDR3 DNA sequence: TGTGCCAGCAGCTTGGCGCTAGCGGGGGTTGGGAATGAGCAGTTCTTC. Encoded protein: CASSLALAGVGNEQFF.

The CDR3 protein is CASSQARGPGELFF. CDR3 nucleotide sequence: TGCGCCAGCAGCCAAGCCAGGGGGCCTGGGGAGCTGTTTTTT. The chain links TRBV4-1 to TRBJ2-2, with 8 positions matching TRBD1. The germline gives CDR1 MGHRA, CDR2 YSYEKL. The CDR3 sequence is 14 residues long. The V and J ends lost 1 base and 8 bases, in that order; junction bases with no gene match: 3.

V usage is TRBV7-2 and J usage is TRBJ2-3; TRBD2 aligns across 11 bases. The CDR3 spans 17 residues. J gave up 2 bases and V 4 bases, and 8 bases lay outside the gene matches. Germline V CDR1 and CDR2: SGHTA, FQGNSA. CDR3 loop: CASSSTYSGRVTDTQYF. DNA for the CDR3: TGTGCCAGCAGCTCCACTTATAGCGGGAGGGTCACAGATACGCAGTATTTT.

The chain joins TRBV6-6 to TRBJ2-7; 7 nucleotides line up with TRBD1. Trimming removed 10 bases from V and 3 bases from J; junction bases left unmatched: 9. The CDR3 is made up of 13 amino acids. Per germline, CDR1 MNHNY and CDR2 SVGAGI (reference sequence). This CDR3 is CATTQGWFYEQYF. The CDR3 DNA is TGTGCCACGACACAGGGGTGGTTCTACGAGCAGTACTTC.

V and J are TRBV7-9 and TRBJ1-4; weak D call: TRBD1 (5 bases). The V and J ends lost 2 bases and 8 bases respectively, with 15 bases between them. CDR1 and CDR2 from the germline V gene are SEHNR and FQNEAQ (reference sequence). The CDR3 runs 15 residues. CDR3 residues: CASSLSGSIGEKLFF. In nucleotides, the CDR3 is TGTGCCAGCAGCTTATCAGGGTCAATCGGGGAAAAACTGTTTTTT.

The chain uses TRBV28 and TRBJ1-5, with TRBD1 matching 10 bases. The junction had 6 bases not matched to a gene; V was cut back by 5 bases and J by 5 bases. The germline gives CDR1 MDHEN, CDR2 SYDVKM. CDR3 length: 15 residues. CDR3 amino acids: CASSPSGQGYQPQHF. The CDR3 region has the DNA TGTGCCAGCAGTCCCTCGGGACAGGGGTATCAGCCCCAGCATTTT.

This clone occurred once. This chain uses TRBV28 with TRBJ2-7, with 9 bases identical to TRBD1. The CDR3 has 15 residues. J was trimmed by 4 bases and V by 6 bases; bases with no gene match: 10. The germline gives CDR1 MDHEN, CDR2 SYDVKM. In DNA, the CDR3 is TGTGCCAGCAGCCGAGCCGGGACAGGGATTTACGAGCAGTACTTC. It yields the protein CASSRAGTGIYEQYF.

The chain combines TRBV19 with TRBJ1-2; 11 bases are a match to TRBD1. Germline values: CDR1 LNHDA, CDR2 SQIVND (reference sequence). V was clipped by 7 bases and J by 8 bases; unmatched bases: 9. This CDR3 spans 14 amino acids. The CDR3 DNA is TGTGCCAGTACCCCAGGACAGGGGGCTCTCGGCTACACCTTC. Its translation is CASTPGQGALGYTF.